One and the same sample provided the 14 T cell receptor beta chains below, sequenced in a study of shared clonotypes between healthy human individuals. Sequenced by immunoSEQ multiplex PCR; TCRdb stores in-frame clones only, minus some. The data show about 730,000 clones, just under 75% seen once. Sequenced material: memory CD4+ T cells sorted from blood. As to subset: CD45RA-negative fraction. The source of these receptors is a woman aged 25 to 39 in good health.

CDR3 sequence: CASSYGVTGYEQYF. CDR3 DNA: TGTGCCAGCAGTTACGGGGTGACCGGCTACGAGCAGTACTTC. This chain links TRBV6-5 with TRBJ2-7, with unresolved D. Trimming removed 2 bases from V and 3 bases from J, with 11 bases in between. The germline gives CDR1 MNHEY, CDR2 SVGAGI. This CDR3 has 14 amino acids.

The rearrangement uses TRBV10-1 and TRBJ2-2, with TRBD1 matching 7 bases. Per the germline V gene, CDR1 is WNHNN and CDR2 is SYGVQD (reference sequence). After removal of 6 bases from V and 3 bases from J, the junction contained 4 bases not matched to a gene. The CDR3 sequence is 14 residues long. The CDR3 coding sequence is TGCGCCAGCAGGACAGGGTCGGACACCGGGGAGCTGTTTTTT. Its protein is CASRTGSDTGELFF.

This chain uses TRBV7-2 with TRBJ2-6; D gene ambiguous. Germline CDR1 reads SGHTA; CDR2 reads FQGNSA. V lost 0 bases and J lost 1, with 4 bases in between. This CDR3 comprises 15 residues. The CDR3 DNA sequence: TGTGCCAGCAGCTTAGCACTGTCTGGGGCCAACGTCCTGACTTTC. Its protein is CASSLALSGANVLTF.

The J gene is TRBJ2-3, the V gene TRBV5-6; 8 bases map to TRBD2. The length of the CDR3 is 14 residues. Germline assignment: CDR1 SGHDT and CDR2 YYEEEE. After removal of 3 bases from V and 3 bases from J, the junction contained 3 bases not matched to a gene. Here the CDR3 reads CASSSLAGTDTQYF. DNA for the CDR3: TGTGCCAGCAGCTCCTTAGCGGGAACAGATACGCAGTATTTT.

This sequence joins TRBV15 and TRBJ2-7; TRBD2 aligns across 10 bases. CDR1 LNHNV and CDR2 YYDKDF come from the germline V gene (reference sequence). The V segment lost 3 bases and the J segment 2 bases; nucleotides outside the gene matches: 7. CDR3 length equals 16 residues. The CDR3 region is CATSSLLAGHPYEQYF. In DNA form, the CDR3 reads TGTGCCACCAGCAGCTTACTAGCGGGGCATCCCTACGAGCAGTACTTC.

This rearrangement joins TRBV19 to TRBJ2-2; D gene unclear. Between the trimmed V and J ends, which lost 3 bases and 8 bases, there was a span of 10 bases. The CDR3 has 13 residues. Looked up from germline, CDR1 is LNHDA and CDR2 is SQIVND (reference sequence). For the CDR3, the DNA is TGTGCCAGTAGTATCTACCGGTTGGGGGAGCTGTTTTTT. Encoded protein: CASSIYRLGELFF.

The chain combines TRBV7-2 with TRBJ2-2, with 10 bases aligning to TRBD2. CDR3 length equals 19 residues. In germline, CDR1 is SGHTA, CDR2 FQGNSA. After removal of 2 bases from V and 1 base from J, the junction contained 10 bases not matched to a gene. The DNA of the CDR3 is TGTGCCAGCAGCTTATCTATAGCGGGGGGCTTCGTGAACACCGGGGAGCTGTTTTTT. Translation gives CASSLSIAGGFVNTGELFF.

This clone was detected only a few times. The chain joins TRBV29-1 to TRBJ2-7; D assignment may be TRBD1 or TRBD2 (6 bases each). Between the trimmed V and J ends, which lost 2 bases and 4 bases, there was a span of 18 bases. In germline, CDR1 is SQVTM, CDR2 ANQGSEA. This CDR3 is built from 15 residues. CDR3 nucleotide sequence: TGCAGCGTTGAAATGGGCAGGGGAGGCCGGTACGAGCAGTACTTC. It specifies CSVEMGRGGRYEQYF.

The chain joins TRBV18 to TRBJ2-6; TRBD1 matches at 8 bases. J was trimmed by 0 bases and V by 3 bases; bases with no gene match: 4. CDR3 size: 17 residues. Germline V CDR1 and CDR2: KGHSH, LQKENI. CDR3 loop: CASSPRTGSSGANVLTF. CDR3 coding DNA: TGTGCCAGCTCACCGAGGACAGGGAGCTCTGGGGCCAACGTCCTGACTTTC.

This chain connects TRBV11-3 to TRBJ1-5; D unresolved. Per germline, CDR1 SGHNT and CDR2 YENEEA. V lost 2 bases to trimming and J lost 0 bases, with 8 bases between them. CDR3 length: 15 residues. This CDR3 is CASSLIGYSNQPQHF. For the CDR3, the DNA is TGTGCCAGCAGCTTAATAGGGTATAGCAATCAGCCCCAGCATTTT.

V usage is TRBV4-1 and J usage is TRBJ2-6; no firm D call. CDR1 is MGHRA and CDR2 is YSYEKL in the germline V gene. V was shortened by 8 bases and J by 4 bases, with 15 bases between the two germline ends. The CDR3 totals 15 residues. CDR3 in amino acids: CASRQLGAGANVLTF. The CDR3 coding sequence is TGCGCCAGCCGTCAATTAGGCGCCGGGGCCAACGTCCTGACTTTC.

V gene TRBV15 combines with J gene TRBJ2-5; 8 nucleotides match TRBD2. Losses at the gene ends were 0 bases for V and 3 bases for J; bases not matched to a gene: 6. The germline V gene has CDR1 LNHNV and CDR2 YYDKDF (reference sequence). This CDR3 spans 16 amino acids. This CDR3 reads CATSREYSGVKETQYF. The CDR3 bases are TGTGCCACCAGCAGAGAATATAGCGGGGTTAAAGAGACCCAGTACTTC.

The chain has TRBV12-5 and TRBJ2-1; 12 bases agree with TRBD2. CDR1 and CDR2 from the germline V gene are LGHNT and FRNRAP. Unmatched junction bases numbered 3, after V lost 0 bases and J lost 6 bases. There are 16 residues in the CDR3. CDR3 sequence reads: CASGLVVTSGSNEQFF. The CDR3 DNA is TGTGCTAGTGGTTTGGTGGTGACTAGCGGGAGCAATGAGCAGTTCTTC.

The rearrangement joins TRBV15 to TRBJ2-1; D remains ambiguous. Germline-derived CDR1 and CDR2 are LNHNV and YYDKDF (reference sequence). Trimming stripped 0 bases from V and 11 bases from J, with 14 bases between. The CDR3 covers 14 residues. CDR3 loop: CATSRELQTRKQFF. CDR3 DNA sequence: TGTGCCACCAGCAGAGAACTCCAGACGAGGAAGCAGTTCTTC.